These 4 T cell receptor beta chains share one sample of origin, sequenced in a study of tumor-infiltrating lymphocytes in primary liver carcinoma. The investigators made TCR beta cDNA from about 500 ng total RNA, using a constant-region primer. For TCR beta, libraries were produced by three nested multiplex PCR rounds using slightly modified ARM-PCR. Rounds one and two of PCR, each of 10 cycles, were primed with TRBV1-TRBV30 forward primers and a C-beta reverse primer. TCRdb re-analysed the multiplex PCR reads in MiXCR, keeping a single row per CDR3 protein. The repertoire holds about 120,000 distinct CDR3 sequences, with around 62% as singletons. Total RNA and DNA came together from about 21-30 mg of bulk tissue without cell sorting. The sample comprised liver tumor tissue from sampling region 1. Subset meaning: tumor region T1, superior pole. These receptors came from a woman aged 55-69 years with primary liver carcinoma and hepatitis B virus infection.

With regard to this clonotype: This may arise from a read error, as a much more abundant clone is one base away. The chain employs TRBV10-2 and TRBJ1-4; a possible D gene is TRBD1 (6 bases). This CDR3 is built from 13 residues. Germline-derived CDR1 and CDR2 are WSHSY and SAAADI. Trimming pared 5 bases from V and 8 bases from J, leaving 12 bases between. DNA of the CDR3: TGCGCCAGCAGTAGGGGGGCTGGAGAAAAACTGTTTTTT. Its translation: CASSRGAGEKLFF.

About this clonotype itself: At one boundary the junction diverges from the germline segment, which might be a read error. V usage is TRBV5-1 and J usage is TRBJ2-7, with D possibly matching TRBD1 (5 bases). The CDR3 extends over 14 amino acids. Germline values: CDR1 SGHRS, CDR2 YFSETQ. This CDR3 is CASSPGIGAYEQYF. As DNA, the CDR3 is TGTGCCAGCAGCCCTGGGATTGGGGCATACGAGCAGTACTTC. Together with reference TRBV5-1 and TRBJ2-7, the CDR3 gives the full variable domain: KAGVTQTPRYLIKTRGQQVTLSCSPISGHRSVSWYQQTPGQGLQFLFEYFSETQRNKGNFPGRFSGRQFSNSRSEMNVSTLELGDSALYLCASSPGIGAYEQYFGPGTRLTVT.

This chain connects TRBV9 to TRBJ1-1; D perhaps matches TRBD1 (6 bases). There are 13 residues in the CDR3. V dropped 0 bases and J dropped 7 bases, with 10 bases sitting between them. Germline V gene data show CDR1 as SGDLS and CDR2 as YYNGEE. The CDR3 sequence is CASSVEGGSEAFF. DNA of the CDR3: TGTGCCAGCAGCGTAGAGGGGGGAAGTGAAGCTTTCTTT. Filled out from reference TRBV9 and TRBJ1-1, the complete variable domain reads DSGVTQTPKHLITATGQRVTLRCSPRSGDLSVYWYQQSLDQGLQFLIQYYNGEERAKGNILERFSAQQFPDLHSELNLSSLELGDSALYFCASSVEGGSEAFFGQGTRLTVV.

A single count supports this clonotype. As the CDR3 is not closed by the conserved phenylalanine or tryptophan, this likely results from a read error. This sequence joins TRBV29-1 and TRBJ2-3; 8 nucleotides line up with TRBD1. Germline V gene sequence: CDR1 SQVTM, CDR2 ANQGSEA. CDR3 length: 14 residues. CDR3 sequence reads: CSVGDRTLTDMQYL. The CDR3 nucleotides read TGCAGTGTTGGGGACAGGACCCTCACAGATATGCAGTATTTG.